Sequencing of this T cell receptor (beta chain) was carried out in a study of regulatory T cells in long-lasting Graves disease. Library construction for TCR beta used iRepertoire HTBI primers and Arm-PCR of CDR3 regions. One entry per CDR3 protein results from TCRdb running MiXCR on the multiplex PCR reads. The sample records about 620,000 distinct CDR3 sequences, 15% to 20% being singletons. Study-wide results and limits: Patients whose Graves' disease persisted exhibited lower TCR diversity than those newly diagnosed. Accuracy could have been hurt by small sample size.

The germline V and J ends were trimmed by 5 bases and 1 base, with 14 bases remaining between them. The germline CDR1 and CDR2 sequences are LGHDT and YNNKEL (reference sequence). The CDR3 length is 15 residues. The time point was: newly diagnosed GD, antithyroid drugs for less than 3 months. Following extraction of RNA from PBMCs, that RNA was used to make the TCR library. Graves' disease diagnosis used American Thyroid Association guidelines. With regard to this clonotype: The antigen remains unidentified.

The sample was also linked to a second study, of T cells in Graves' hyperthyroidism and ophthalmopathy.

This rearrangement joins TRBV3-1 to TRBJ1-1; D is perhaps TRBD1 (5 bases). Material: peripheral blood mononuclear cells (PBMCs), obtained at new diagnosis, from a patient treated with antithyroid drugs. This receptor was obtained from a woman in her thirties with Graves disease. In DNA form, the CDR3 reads TGTGCCAGCAGCTCCCGGGGACGGGGGAACACTGAAGCTTTCTTT. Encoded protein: CASSSRGRGNTEAFF.